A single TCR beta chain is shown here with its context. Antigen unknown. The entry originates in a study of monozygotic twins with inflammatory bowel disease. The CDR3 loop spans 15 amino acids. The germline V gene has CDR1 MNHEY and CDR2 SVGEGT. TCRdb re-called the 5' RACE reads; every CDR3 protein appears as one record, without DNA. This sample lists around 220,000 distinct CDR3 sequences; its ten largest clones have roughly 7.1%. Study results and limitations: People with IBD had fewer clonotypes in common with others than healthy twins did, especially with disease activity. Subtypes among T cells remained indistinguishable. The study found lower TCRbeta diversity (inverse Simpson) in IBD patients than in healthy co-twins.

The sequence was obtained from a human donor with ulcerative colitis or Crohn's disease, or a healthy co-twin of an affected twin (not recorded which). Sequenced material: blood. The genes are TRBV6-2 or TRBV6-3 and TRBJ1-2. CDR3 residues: CASSSPRDFYYGYTF.